This TCR beta chain is drawn from a study of T-cell memory formation after mild COVID-19. Whole-study findings and limits: Prior to infection, memory already included some responding clones, suggesting cross-reactive memory joined.

The CDR3 spans 15 residues. V shed 8 bases, J shed 8 bases, and the junction held 11 bases outside the gene matches. TCRdb processed the 5' RACE reads anew with MiXCR; each CDR3 protein has one entry. This table has about 240,000 distinct CDR3 sequences, 9.4% appearing once. Concerning this clonotype: Its matching antigen is unknown.

The chain uses TRBV12-3 or TRBV12-4 and TRBJ2-2, with 10 nucleotides matching TRBD2. This clonotype originated in a man between 18 and 35 years old who had mild COVID-19 (a few samples of this study predate the infection). Cell type and time point are not known. Material: PBMCs or a T cell subset sorted from them (not recorded which). The CDR3: CASSSGGAWSGELFF. Written as DNA, the CDR3 is TGTGCCAGCTCGAGCGGGGGGGCCTGGAGTGGGGAGCTGTTTTTT.